Listed below are T cell receptor beta chains from one sample, sequenced in a study of T cells after yellow fever vaccination. From the 5' RACE reads, TCRdb called clonotypes with MiXCR, one entry per CDR3 protein. The repertoire holds around 320,000 distinct CDR3 sequences, with about 10% as singletons. The sequencing used CD4+ T cells sorted from PBMCs, collected 5 days after the yellow fever booster vaccination. The receptor set was obtained from a man between 18 and 29 years old who received the YFV17D yellow fever vaccine. CDR3s include the opening cysteine and the closing phenylalanine or tryptophan. The D gene is left open where the match is weak. Where a row states a size, it is once, few, many or the class of an expanded clone; other rows omit it.

j_gene	abundance	v_gene	d_gene	len	CDR3aa	CDR3nt
TRBJ1-1	.	TRBV7-9	.	13	CASTPGARFGAFF	TGTGCCAGCACCCCGGGGGCAAGGTTCGGAGCTTTCTTT
TRBJ2-3	.	TRBV4-2	TRBD1	17	CASSQDFWTGDGDTQYF	TGTGCCAGCAGCCAAGATTTTTGGACAGGGGATGGAGATACGCAGTATTTT
TRBJ1-2	.	TRBV4-1	.	19	CASSQLGLKSTGARYGYTF	TGCGCCAGCAGCCAACTAGGCTTAAAGTCCACGGGGGCGAGGTATGGCTACACCTTC
TRBJ2-5	few	TRBV6-1	.	16	CASSEAKGLVQETQYF	TGTGCCAGCAGTGAAGCGAAGGGCCTTGTACAAGAGACCCAGTACTTC
TRBJ2-4	many	TRBV5-1	TRBD1	16	CASSLDIYRGRNIQYF	TGCGCCAGCAGCTTGGATATATACAGGGGGAGAAACATTCAGTACTTC
TRBJ2-5	.	TRBV7-3	TRBD2	16	CASSPRGSGGAETQYF	TGTGCCAGCAGCCCAAGAGGCAGCGGGGGGGCGGAGACCCAGTACTTC
TRBJ1-4	few	TRBV5-1	TRBD1	16	CASSTDGQGQEEKLFF	TGCGCCAGCAGCACCGACGGACAGGGCCAGGAAGAAAAACTGTTTTTT
TRBJ1-1	.	TRBV11-1	.	16	CASSLGEWDMNTEAFF	TGTGCCAGCAGCCTCGGTGAGTGGGACATGAACACTGAAGCTTTCTTT
TRBJ2-3	few	TRBV7-2	.	16	CASSYAAPGAADTQYF	TGTGCCAGCAGCTACGCAGCCCCCGGGGCCGCAGATACGCAGTATTTT
TRBJ1-4	.	TRBV9	.	14	CASSDRSGDEKLFF	TGTGCCAGCAGCGACCGGAGCGGCGATGAAAAACTGTTTTTT
TRBJ2-5	many	TRBV12-3/TRBV12-4	.	13	CASRSRDGETQYF	TGTGCCAGCAGAAGCCGGGACGGAGAGACCCAGTACTTC
TRBJ2-5	few	TRBV5-1	.	15	CASSLGAWGEETQYF	TGCGCCAGCAGCTTGGGGGCGTGGGGGGAAGAGACCCAGTACTTC
TRBJ2-1	many	TRBV7-2	.	14	CASSLVAGVDEQFF	TGTGCCAGCAGCTTAGTCGCCGGAGTAGATGAGCAGTTCTTC
TRBJ2-5	.	TRBV7-2	.	12	CASRLDFGTQYF	TGTGCCAGCAGATTAGATTTTGGGACCCAGTACTTC
TRBJ2-3	many	TRBV4-3	TRBD2	17	CASSQDPASGGTDTQYF	TGCGCCAGCAGCCAAGATCCTGCTAGCGGGGGCACAGATACGCAGTATTTT
TRBJ2-2	.	TRBV2	TRBD1	12	CASIQGAGELFF	TGTGCCAGCATACAGGGGGCCGGGGAGCTGTTTTTT
TRBJ2-7	.	TRBV20-1	.	13	CSARRGQYYEQYF	TGCAGTGCTCGCCGGGGCCAGTACTACGAGCAGTACTTC
TRBJ1-1	.	TRBV7-9	.	21	CASSLFVPQGYHARRGTEAFF	TGTGCCAGCAGCTTATTTGTCCCCCAGGGCTACCACGCCCGAAGGGGGACTGAAGCTTTCTTT
TRBJ2-1	few	TRBV4-3	TRBD2	16	CASSQLGGMSYNEQFF	TGCGCCAGCAGCCAACTGGGGGGGATGTCCTACAATGAGCAGTTCTTC
TRBJ1-2	.	TRBV29-1	TRBD1	13	CSVGTGLRYGYTF	TGCAGCGTTGGGACAGGGCTGAGGTATGGCTACACCTTC
TRBJ1-6	many	TRBV5-1	.	15	CASSLAGTYNSPLHF	TGCGCCAGCAGCTTGGCCGGGACGTATAATTCACCCCTCCACTTT
TRBJ2-5	.	TRBV11-2	.	14	CASSLQQSKETQYF	TGTGCCAGCAGCTTACAACAGTCAAAAGAGACCCAGTACTTC
TRBJ1-1	.	TRBV6-6	TRBD1	14	CASTRTGEGTEAFF	TGTGCCAGCACCAGGACAGGGGAAGGCACTGAAGCTTTCTTT
TRBJ2-1	.	TRBV5-1	.	13	CASSLWGAGEQFF	TGCGCCAGCAGCTTATGGGGGGCCGGTGAGCAGTTCTTC
TRBJ2-3	.	TRBV6-5	TRBD1	15	CATVNPGGLTDTQYF	TGTGCCACCGTTAACCCAGGGGGTCTCACAGATACGCAGTATTTT
TRBJ2-3	.	TRBV6-6	.	15	CASSDGGRYTDTQYF	TGTGCCAGCAGTGACGGGGGCCGATACACAGATACGCAGTATTTT
TRBJ1-3	.	TRBV9	TRBD1	15	CASRPGTGPGNTIYF	TGTGCCAGCAGACCGGGGACAGGACCTGGAAACACCATATATTTT
TRBJ2-5	few	TRBV7-2	TRBD2	16	CASSLVAGGLGETQYF	TGTGCCAGCAGCTTAGTGGCGGGGGGGCTAGGGGAGACCCAGTACTTC
TRBJ2-3	.	TRBV7-2	.	15	CASSLALERTDTQYF	TGTGCCAGCAGCTTAGCGCTGGAGCGGACAGATACGCAGTATTTT
TRBJ1-5	.	TRBV6-5	.	17	CASSYSVPGRGNQPQHF	TGTGCCAGCAGTTACTCCGTGCCGGGACGGGGAAATCAGCCCCAGCATTTT
TRBJ1-3	.	TRBV12-3/TRBV12-4	.	13	CASSPMGGNTIYF	TGTGCCAGCAGTCCCATGGGGGGAAACACCATATATTTT
TRBJ1-1	.	TRBV5-6	TRBD1	13	CASSRTGFTEAFF	TGTGCCAGCAGCCGGACAGGCTTCACTGAAGCTTTCTTT